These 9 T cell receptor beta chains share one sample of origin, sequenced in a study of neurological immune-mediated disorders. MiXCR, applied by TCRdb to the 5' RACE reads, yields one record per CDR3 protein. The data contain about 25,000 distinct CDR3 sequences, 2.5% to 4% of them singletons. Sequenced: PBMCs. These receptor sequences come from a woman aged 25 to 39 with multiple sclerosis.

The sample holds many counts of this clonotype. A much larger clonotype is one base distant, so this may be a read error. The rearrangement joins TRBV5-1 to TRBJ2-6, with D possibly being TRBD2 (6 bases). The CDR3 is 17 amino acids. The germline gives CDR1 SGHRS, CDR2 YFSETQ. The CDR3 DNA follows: TGCGCCAGCAGCGGAGGGACTGGAAACTCTGGGGCCAAAGTCCTGACTTTC. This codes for CASSGGTGNSGAKVLTF.

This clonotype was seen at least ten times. CDR3 loop: CASSYSVGQMAFF. The CDR3 nucleotides are TGTGCCAGCAGTTACTCGGTGGGACAGATGGCTTTCTTT. The V gene is TRBV6-5, the J gene TRBJ1-1; 7 bases are shared with TRBD1. V shed 0 bases, J shed 11 bases, and the junction held 6 bases outside the gene matches. The length of the CDR3 is 13 residues. The V gene's germline CDR1 is MNHEY and CDR2 SVGAGI.

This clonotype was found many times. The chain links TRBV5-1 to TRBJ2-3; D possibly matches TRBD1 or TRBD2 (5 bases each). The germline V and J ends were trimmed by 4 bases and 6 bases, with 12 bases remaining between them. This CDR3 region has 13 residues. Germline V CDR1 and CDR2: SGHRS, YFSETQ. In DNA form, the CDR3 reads TGCGCCAGCAGCCACGGAGAGGGGGATACGCAGTATTTT. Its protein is CASSHGEGDTQYF.

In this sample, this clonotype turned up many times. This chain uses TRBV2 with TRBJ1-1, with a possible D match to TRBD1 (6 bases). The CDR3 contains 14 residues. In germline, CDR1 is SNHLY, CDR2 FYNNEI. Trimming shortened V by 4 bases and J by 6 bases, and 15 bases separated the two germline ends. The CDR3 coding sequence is TGTGCCAGCAGTGGTTTGGCCGGGGGGCCTGAAGCTTTCTTT. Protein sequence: CASSGLAGGPEAFF.

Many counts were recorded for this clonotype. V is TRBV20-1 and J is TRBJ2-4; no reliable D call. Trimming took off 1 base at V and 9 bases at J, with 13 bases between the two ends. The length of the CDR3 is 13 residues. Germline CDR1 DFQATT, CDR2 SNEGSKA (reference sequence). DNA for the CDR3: TGCAGTGCTAGAGGGCCCAAGATACGCATTCAGTACTTC. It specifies CSARGPKIRIQYF.

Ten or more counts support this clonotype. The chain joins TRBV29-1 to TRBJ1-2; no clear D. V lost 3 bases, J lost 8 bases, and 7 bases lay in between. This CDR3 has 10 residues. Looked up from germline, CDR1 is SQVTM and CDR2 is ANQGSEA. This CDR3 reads CSVDLRGYTF. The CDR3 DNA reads TGCAGCGTTGATCTCAGGGGCTACACCTTC.

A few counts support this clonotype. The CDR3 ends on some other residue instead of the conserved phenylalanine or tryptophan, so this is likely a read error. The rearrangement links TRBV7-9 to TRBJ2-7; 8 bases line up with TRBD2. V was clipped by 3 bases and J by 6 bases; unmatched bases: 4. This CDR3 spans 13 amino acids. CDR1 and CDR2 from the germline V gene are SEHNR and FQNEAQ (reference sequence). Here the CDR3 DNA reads TGTGCCAGCAGCTTTCGGGAGGGGTCCGAGCAGTACAAC. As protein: CASSFREGSEQYN.

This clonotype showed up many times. The CDR3 region is CSASRVSRGKYEQYF. CDR3 sequence (DNA): TGCAGTGCTAGTCGGGTGAGCAGGGGAAAATACGAGCAGTACTTC. J is TRBJ2-7 and V is TRBV20-1, with D possibly being TRBD1 (6 bases). V lost 3 bases and J lost 4, with 19 bases in between. The CDR3 contains 15 residues. Germline V gene data show CDR1 as DFQATT and CDR2 as SNEGSKA (reference sequence).

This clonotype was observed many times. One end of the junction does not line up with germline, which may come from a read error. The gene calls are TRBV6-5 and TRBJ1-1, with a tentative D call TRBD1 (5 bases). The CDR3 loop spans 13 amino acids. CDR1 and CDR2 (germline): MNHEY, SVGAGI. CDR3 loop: CASSRSVGGALLF. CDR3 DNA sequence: TGTGCCAGCAGCCGGTCGGTTGGCGGGGCCCTTCTCTTT.